The 27 T cell receptor beta chains below all came from one sample that was sequenced in a study of blood T cell repertoires in COVID-19. This table comes from immunoSEQ multiplex PCR, and its TCRdb copy is limited to in-frame clones, with some not included. The table has some 130,000 clones, about 70% seen once. Sequenced sample: peripheral blood. These receptors were taken from a woman between 70 and 85 years old with acute or convalescent COVID-19.

The chain couples TRBV4-3 to TRBJ2-7; tentative D call: TRBD2 (6 bases). The CDR3 has 14 amino acids. Germline values: CDR1 LGHNA, CDR2 YSLEER. V was pared by 1 base and J by 4 bases, with 11 bases between. This chain's CDR3 is CASSQGGTVYEQYF. CDR3 nucleotide sequence: TGCGCCAGCAGCCAAGGGGGGACTGTGTACGAGCAGTACTTC.

This clone was seen only once. The chain links TRBV19 to TRBJ2-7, with 7 bases aligning to TRBD1. Germline CDR1 LNHDA, CDR2 SQIVND (reference sequence). J was trimmed by 2 bases and V by 2 bases; bases with no gene match: 3. The CDR3 has 14 residues. CDR3 amino acids: CASSIRTGTYEQYF. The CDR3, as DNA: TGTGCCAGTAGTATACGGACAGGTACCTACGAGCAGTACTTC.

This clone was observed once. The chain links TRBV10-1 to TRBJ2-7, with D unclear. The V end was cut by 6 bases, the J end by 5 bases, with 11 bases between. Looked up from germline, CDR1 is WNHNN and CDR2 is SYGVQD (reference sequence). There are 12 residues in the CDR3. The CDR3 loop reads CASSRGIDEQYF. The CDR3 region has the DNA TGCGCCAGCAGCCGAGGAATAGACGAGCAGTACTTC.

The V and J genes are TRBV10-1 and TRBJ1-1, with TRBD1 as a possible D gene (5 bases). Germline V lookup: CDR1 WNHNN, CDR2 SYGVQD (reference sequence). The CDR3 consists of 13 residues. With 3 bases removed from V and 6 bases from J, the gap between germline ends came to 11 bases. The CDR3 region is CASSEVQGAEAFF. The CDR3 DNA sequence: TGCGCCAGCAGTGAAGTTCAGGGCGCTGAAGCTTTCTTT.

The V call is TRBV14, the J call TRBJ1-1, with TRBD1 identical over 9 bases. The CDR3 runs to 16 residues. V lost 1 base, J lost 3 bases, and 6 bases stayed unmatched. Germline CDR1 reads SGHDN; CDR2 reads FVKESK. The CDR3 reads CASSQGGTGIYTEAFF. CDR3 nucleotides: TGTGCCAGCAGCCAAGGGGGGACAGGGATTTACACTGAAGCTTTCTTT.

This chain joins TRBV3-1 (or the pseudogene TRBV3-2) and TRBJ2-1, with TRBD2 as a possible D gene (6 bases). Trimming stripped 4 bases from V and 10 bases from J, with 14 bases between. Germline V gene data show CDR1 as LGHDT and CDR2 as YNNKEL (reference sequence). The CDR3 consists of 13 residues. The chain's CDR3 is CASSPTVLAEQFF. CDR3 DNA sequence: TGTGCCAGCAGCCCTACGGTTCTAGCGGAGCAGTTCTTC.

The chain combines TRBV5-6 with TRBJ1-3, with 7 bases matching TRBD1. From germline, CDR1 is SGHDT and CDR2 YYEEEE. CDR3 length equals 17 residues. Trimming at V came to 4 bases and at J to 3 bases, leaving 13 bases not matched to a gene. CDR3 sequence: CASSRNLLQGLGNTIYF. The CDR3 bases are TGTGCCAGCAGCCGAAACCTCCTACAGGGGCTTGGAAACACCATATATTTT.

The CDR3 coding sequence is TGTGCCAGCAGGTGGGACGGGGGATTGAGTGAGACCCAGTACTTC. Translated: CASRWDGGLSETQYF. The V call is TRBV6-5, the J call TRBJ2-5, with D possibly matching TRBD2 (6 bases). CDR3 length equals 15 residues. V lost 6 bases, J lost 5 bases, and 19 bases lay in between. Germline V CDR1 and CDR2: MNHEY, SVGAGI.

The genes are TRBV24-1 and TRBJ1-2; TRBD1 might be the D (5 bases). Per germline, CDR1 KGHDR and CDR2 SFDVKD. The CDR3 is made up of 14 amino acids. The V end was cut by 5 bases, the J end by 4 bases, with 13 bases between. CDR3 residues: CATSGRGRSYGYTF. In nucleotides, the CDR3 is TGTGCCACCAGTGGGAGGGGCCGGAGCTATGGCTACACCTTC.

The count of this clone is one. The chain is built from TRBV28 and TRBJ1-6; unclear D gene. From germline, CDR1 is MDHEN and CDR2 SYDVKM. The CDR3 length is 16 residues. The V end was cut by 3 bases, the J end by 0 bases, with 9 bases between. The CDR3, as DNA: TGTGCCAGCAGTTTCGGCGGTAGCTCCTATAATTCACCCCTCCACTTT. It translates to CASSFGGSSYNSPLHF. The variable domain in full, with the rest retrieved from reference TRBV28 and TRBJ1-6, is DVKVTQSSRYLVKRTGEKVFLECVQDMDHENMFWYRQDPGLGLRLIYFSYDVKMKEKGDIPEGYSVSREKKERFSLILESASTNQTSMYLCASSFGGSSYNSPLHFGNGTRLTVT.

In this sample, this clone turned up once. The V call is TRBV5-1, the J call TRBJ1-6, with 7 bases lining up with TRBD1. CDR1 SGHRS and CDR2 YFSETQ come from the germline V gene. With V trimmed by 4 bases and J by 0 bases, 4 bases remained unmatched. The CDR3 extends over 16 amino acids. Here the CDR3 DNA reads TGCGCCAGCAGCCCGGGACAGAACTCCTATAATTCACCCCTCCACTTT. Its protein is CASSPGQNSYNSPLHF.

V and J are TRBV5-8 and TRBJ2-5; D possibly corresponds to TRBD1 (6 bases). This CDR3 region has 14 residues. The V end was cut by 4 bases, the J end by 6 bases, with 16 bases between. Germline values: CDR1 SGHTS, CDR2 YDEGEE. CDR3 sequence reads: CASSDGRGIQTQYF. As DNA, the CDR3 is TGTGCCAGCAGCGACGGCAGGGGAATACAGACCCAGTACTTC.

The chain employs TRBV5-1 and TRBJ1-1; perhaps TRBD1 as D (6 bases). The CDR3 contains 15 residues. Germline V lookup: CDR1 SGHRS, CDR2 YFSETQ. Trimming stripped 0 bases from V and 3 bases from J, with 12 bases between. CDR3 DNA: TGCGCCAGCAGCTTGGACCCGGGGGGCTACACTGAAGCTTTCTTT. Protein: CASSLDPGGYTEAFF.

V and J are TRBV5-1 and TRBJ1-2, with 7 positions matching TRBD1. Germline CDR1 is SGHRS and CDR2 is YFSETQ. The CDR3 spans 14 residues. V trimming: 3 bases; J trimming: 4 bases; junction bases outside the gene matches: 6. The CDR3 sequence: CASSSEPGGYGYTF. The CDR3 bases are TGCGCCAGCAGCTCCGAGCCAGGGGGCTATGGCTACACCTTC.

This sequence joins TRBV11-2 and TRBJ1-4; D may be TRBD1 (5 bases). CDR3 length equals 15 residues. The germline gives CDR1 SGHAT, CDR2 FQNNGV. V lost 2 bases, J lost 3 bases, and 10 bases lay in between. The CDR3 sequence: CASSLIDSSNEKLFF. The CDR3 DNA reads TGTGCCAGCAGCTTAATAGACAGCTCTAATGAAAAACTGTTTTTT.

J is TRBJ2-1 and V is TRBV27; the D gene is possibly TRBD2 (6 bases). Deletions cut 1 base from V and 7 bases from J, with 17 bases between. Per the germline V gene, CDR1 is MNHEY and CDR2 is SMNVEV (reference sequence). The CDR3 length is 16 residues. The chain's CDR3 is CASSLFGGAPTNEQFF. The CDR3 bases are TGTGCCAGCAGTTTATTCGGGGGAGCCCCAACAAATGAGCAGTTCTTC.

This chain links TRBV29-1 with TRBJ2-5; 8 bases match TRBD1. This CDR3 region has 16 residues. Germline CDR1 is SQVTM and CDR2 is ANQGSEA. The V and J ends lost 5 bases and 5 bases, in that order; junction bases with no gene match: 16. The CDR3 is CSVRQGFGLGPETQYF. The CDR3 nucleotides read TGCAGCGTTAGACAGGGGTTTGGTTTAGGCCCTGAGACCCAGTACTTC.

V and J are TRBV6-1 and TRBJ2-7; 13 bases match TRBD2. V lost 0 bases, J lost 4 bases, and 0 bases stayed unmatched. From germline, CDR1 is MNHNS and CDR2 SASEGT. The CDR3 has 15 amino acids. Here the CDR3 DNA reads TGTGCCAGCAGTGAAGCGGGACTAGCGGGGTACGAGCAGTACTTC. Translated, it gives CASSEAGLAGYEQYF.

The CDR3 coding sequence is TGTGCCTCATTCGGGACAGGGGTGGGAAAACTGTTTTTT. This gives the protein CASFGTGVGKLFF. The rearrangement joins TRBV19 to TRBJ1-4; 10 bases are a match to TRBD1. The germline V gene encodes CDR1 LNHDA and CDR2 SQIVND (reference sequence). This CDR3 region has 13 residues. Trimming cost V 11 bases and J 10 bases; bases outside gene matches: 10.

This clone was picked up a small number of times. V is TRBV3-1 (or the pseudogene TRBV3-2) and J is TRBJ2-3; TRBD2 aligns across 12 bases. This CDR3 has 14 amino acids. J gave up 8 bases and V 1 base, and 1 base lay outside the gene matches. From germline, CDR1 is LGHDT and CDR2 YNNKEL (reference sequence). The CDR3 DNA reads as TGTGCCAGCAGCCAAGGACTAGCGGGAGTTACGCAGTATTTT. It codes for CASSQGLAGVTQYF.

This clone appeared once. The chain is built from TRBV18 and TRBJ1-2; the D is unclear. V gave up 2 bases and J gave up 4 bases, with 14 bases separating them. The CDR3 has 15 amino acids. The V gene's germline CDR1 is KGHSH and CDR2 LQKENI. This chain's CDR3 is CASSPDAQVPYGYTF. The CDR3 DNA sequence: TGTGCCAGCTCACCAGATGCGCAGGTACCCTATGGCTACACCTTC.

The chain uses TRBV9 and TRBJ2-7; maybe TRBD1 (6 bases). The CDR3 sequence is 15 residues long. The germline V gene encodes CDR1 SGDLS and CDR2 YYNGEE. The V end lost 0 bases, the J end lost 4 bases, and 14 bases lay between the germline ends. CDR3 in DNA: TGTGCCAGCAGCGTAGGAGGGGGACGTGGATACGAGCAGTACTTC. It codes for CASSVGGGRGYEQYF.

J is TRBJ2-2 and V is TRBV7-2; a weak D match, TRBD1 (5 bases). The CDR3 totals 13 residues. Germline CDR1 is SGHTA and CDR2 is FQGNSA. V dropped 2 bases and J dropped 5 bases, with 6 bases sitting between them. CDR3 bases: TGTGCCAGCAGCTTAAGGGGTACCGGGGAGCTGTTTTTT. This gives the protein CASSLRGTGELFF.

The V gene is TRBV6-1, the J gene TRBJ2-3; D is possibly TRBD2 (5 bases). Trimming left V 1 base short and J 6 bases short, with 17 bases between. Germline CDR1 and CDR2: MNHNS and SASEGT. The CDR3 is 16 residues long. The CDR3 DNA reads TGTGCCAGCAGTGAAGTACGTAGCGCCCCGTTGGATACGCAGTATTTT. Its protein product is CASSEVRSAPLDTQYF.

V and J are TRBV28 and TRBJ2-6, with D perhaps TRBD1 (6 bases). The V and J ends lost 4 bases and 0 bases respectively, with 16 bases between them. From germline, CDR1 is MDHEN and CDR2 SYDVKM. The CDR3 length is 18 residues. The CDR3 protein is CASSSDGTSHSGANVLTF. CDR3 DNA sequence: TGTGCCAGCAGTTCGGACGGGACATCCCACTCTGGGGCCAACGTCCTGACTTTC.

V is TRBV19 and J is TRBJ2-5; 7 bases map to TRBD2. The CDR3 has 14 amino acids. The trim removed 7 bases at V and 4 bases at J, leaving 9 bases unmatched. CDR1 and CDR2 (germline): LNHDA, SQIVND (reference sequence). The CDR3: CASTRGRDGETQYF. Written as DNA, the CDR3 is TGTGCCAGTACCCGGGGGAGGGATGGAGAGACCCAGTACTTC.

The V and J genes are TRBV7-2 and TRBJ2-5; 11 bases are a match to TRBD2. The CDR3 is 16 residues long. J was trimmed by 4 bases and V by 5 bases; bases with no gene match: 9. Germline assignment: CDR1 SGHTA and CDR2 FQGNSA. CDR3 in amino acids: CASSPLLAGVGETQYF. In DNA, the CDR3 is TGTGCCAGCAGCCCTTTACTAGCGGGGGTGGGAGAGACCCAGTACTTC.